This T cell receptor beta chain is from a study of monozygotic twins with inflammatory bowel disease. TCRdb reanalyzed the 5' RACE reads and collapses them to one entry per CDR3 protein, without DNA. The repertoire table contains 440,000 or so distinct CDR3 sequences. About this clonotype itself: Antigen: not known.

General study results and limits: Lower TCRbeta diversity (inverse Simpson) was seen in IBD patients than in healthy co-twins. Support was lacking for any single strong IBD-associated signal or clonotype.

The source is a human donor with ulcerative colitis or Crohn's disease, or a healthy co-twin of an affected twin (not recorded which). The specimen was blood.

The CDR3 loop reads CASSQTTGAKNYGYTF. The chain employs TRBV12-3 or TRBV12-4 and TRBJ1-2; absent DNA, TCRdb's TRBD1 call cannot be checked. CDR3 length: 16 amino acids.